The 8 T cell receptor beta chains in this list originate from one sample, sequenced in a study of blood T cell repertoires in COVID-19 (dated by TCRdb to the early 2020s). Receptor libraries were prepared by the immunoSEQ multiplex PCR assay. Held by TCRdb, this immuneACCESS table contains in-frame sequences only and omits some clones. Under half of the omission traces to an unresolved V gene where checked; the cause of the rest is unknown. For this sample the table gives roughly 410,000 clones, of which approximately 87% were detected only once. Jointly, the top ten make up about 2.3% of the sample. Material: peripheral blood. The receptors stem from a woman aged 60 to 75 with COVID-19, enrolled during active disease.

The chain couples TRBV6-5 to TRBJ2-3; 8 bases match TRBD1. The V and J ends lost 6 bases and 7 bases, in that order; junction bases with no gene match: 9. The CDR3 runs to 14 residues. CDR1 and CDR2 from the germline V gene are MNHEY and SVGAGI. CDR3 DNA: TGTGCCAGCAGCCCCCGGGACAGGTTCCATACGCAGTATTTT. Its translation is CASSPRDRFHTQYF.

The chain is built from TRBV4-2 and TRBJ1-2, with TRBD1 matching over 10 bases. Germline V CDR1 and CDR2: LGHNA, YNFKEQ. J lost 2 bases, V lost 4 bases, and 7 bases had no gene match. The CDR3 has 16 amino acids. In nucleotides, the CDR3 is TGTGCCAGCAGCCTGGGAGAGGGACAGGGGAACTATGGCTACACCTTC. Its protein product is CASSLGEGQGNYGYTF.

Of note for this clone: Other DNA sequences of this sample code for an identical CDR3. The rearrangement uses TRBV6-5 and TRBJ1-1, with D unclear. Trimming left V 4 bases short and J 0 bases short, with 6 bases between. CDR3 size: 13 residues. Germline V gene lookup returns CDR1 MNHEY and CDR2 SVGAGI. The CDR3 region is CASSLTVNTEAFF. CDR3 in DNA: TGTGCCAGCAGTTTAACGGTGAACACTGAAGCTTTCTTT.

This chain links TRBV28 with TRBJ1-5, with 7 bases matching TRBD1. The CDR3 contains 16 residues. J gave up 0 bases and V 6 bases, and 8 bases lay outside the gene matches. Germline V lookup: CDR1 MDHEN, CDR2 SYDVKM. This CDR3 reads CASRTFQGGSNQPQHF. CDR3 DNA sequence: TGTGCCAGCAGGACTTTCCAGGGGGGTAGCAATCAGCCCCAGCATTTT.

This chain uses TRBV28 with TRBJ2-1; weak D call: TRBD1 (5 bases). Germline-derived CDR1 and CDR2 are MDHEN and SYDVKM. V dropped 3 bases and J dropped 7 bases, with 13 bases sitting between them. The CDR3 loop spans 14 amino acids. The chain's CDR3 is CASSFAQGSNEQFF. CDR3 DNA sequence: TGTGCCAGCAGTTTCGCTCAGGGCTCTAATGAGCAGTTCTTC. The full variable domain, with the rest looked up from reference TRBV28 and TRBJ2-1, is DVKVTQSSRYLVKRTGEKVFLECVQDMDHENMFWYRQDPGLGLRLIYFSYDVKMKEKGDIPEGYSVSREKKERFSLILESASTNQTSMYLCASSFAQGSNEQFFGPGTRLTVL.

The V gene is TRBV18, the J gene TRBJ2-5; D perhaps matches TRBD2 (6 bases). Germline CDR1 KGHSH, CDR2 LQKENI. Between the trimmed V and J ends, which lost 4 bases and 6 bases, there was a span of 9 bases. This CDR3 contains 12 residues. This chain's CDR3 is CASSRGEKTQYF. The CDR3 region has the DNA TGTGCCAGCTCACGGGGGGAAAAGACCCAGTACTTC.

The chain uses TRBV20-1 and TRBJ1-2; perhaps TRBD1 as D (5 bases). Per the germline V gene, CDR1 is DFQATT and CDR2 is SNEGSKA (reference sequence). Between the trimmed V and J ends, which lost 7 bases and 13 bases, there was a span of 13 bases. This CDR3 spans 9 amino acids. DNA of the CDR3: TGCAGTGTCCCGACAGCCCCCACCTTC. This encodes CSVPTAPTF.

This rearrangement joins TRBV10-3 to TRBJ1-3; D possibly corresponds to TRBD1 (5 bases). CDR1 ENHRY and CDR2 SYGVKD come from the germline V gene. CDR3 length: 14 amino acids. V lost 2 bases and J 4 bases, leaving 9 bases between the germline ends. The CDR3 DNA reads TGTGCCATCAGTGAGGTACAGGCGGGAAACACCATATATTTT. It encodes CAISEVQAGNTIYF.